The sequence of this T cell receptor beta chain was determined in a study of cytomegalovirus exposure and HLA in healthy donors. Study conclusions and caveats: Among immune exposure information, only CMV serostatus was available. It was about 150 TCR beta chains that were listed as cytomegalovirus-associated. In a later analysis, parvovirus B19, influenza, CMV and Epstein-Barr virus appeared linked to several top co-occurrence clusters.

With 3 bases clipped from V and 7 bases from J, the junction kept 1 base outside the gene matches. Germline-derived CDR1 and CDR2 are SNHLY and FYNNEI. The CDR3 runs 13 residues. Amplification used 60 Vbeta primers and 13 Jbeta primers. Clones were sequenced by immunoSEQ multiplex PCR, and TCRdb holds only the in-frame ones, with some missing. Of around 130,000 clones in the sample, approximately 80% are singletons; the top ten hold 10% to 12%. This clone was counted between two and nine times. Its antigen is still unknown. V usage is TRBV2 and J usage is TRBJ1-5; 9 nucleotides match TRBD1. Sequenced material: PBMCs. The TCR was taken from a male donor in good health and CMV-seropositive. In DNA, the CDR3 is TGTGCCAGCAGTGAGGACAGGGGACAGCCCCAGCATTTT. Its protein is CASSEDRGQPQHF.